These 11 T cell receptor beta chains share one sample of origin, sequenced in a study of blood T cell repertoires in COVID-19 (dated by TCRdb to about 2020). The library was produced with the immunoSEQ multiplex PCR assay. What TCRdb holds here is the immuneACCESS table cut down to in-frame rearrangements. Part of the clones is not present; checked against another copy, under half of the missing clones reflect an unresolved V gene, and the others are unexplained. This sample lists more than 300,000 clones; 89% were detected once. The ten top clones hold around 6.6% of the sample. The specimen was peripheral blood. All receptors derive from a man younger than 35 who had recovered from COVID-19.

The V call is TRBV19, the J call TRBJ2-7; perhaps TRBD2 as D (7 bases). V was pared by 5 bases and J by 0 bases, with 17 bases between. The germline V gene has CDR1 LNHDA and CDR2 SQIVND (reference sequence). The CDR3 is made up of 16 amino acids. As DNA, the CDR3 is TGTGCCAGTAGTCGGGGAGGGGGACTGGGCTCCTACGAGCAGTACTTC. This gives the protein CASSRGGGLGSYEQYF.

The chain joins TRBV6-5 to TRBJ1-6; D not certain. Trimming took 6 bases from V and 7 from J, leaving 13 bases between them. Germline-derived CDR1 and CDR2 are MNHEY and SVGAGI. There are 14 residues in the CDR3. CDR3 amino acids: CASRISWENSPLHF. The DNA of the CDR3 is TGTGCCAGCAGGATTAGCTGGGAGAATTCACCCCTCCACTTT.

The gene calls are TRBV18 and TRBJ2-2; perhaps TRBD2 as D (5 bases). CDR1 is KGHSH, CDR2 LQKENI, per germline. The CDR3 totals 15 residues. V lost 1 base to trimming and J lost 6 bases, with 12 bases between them. The DNA for the CDR3 is TGTGCCAGCTCACCACAATATTCGGAGGCCGGGGAGCTGTTTTTT. Amino acids: CASSPQYSEAGELFF. Together with reference TRBV18 and TRBJ2-2, the CDR3 gives the full variable domain: NAGVMQNPRHLVRRRGQEARLRCSPMKGHSHVYWYRQLPEEGLKFMVYLQKENIIDESGMPKERFSAEFPKEGPSILRIQQVVRGDSAAYFCASSPQYSEAGELFFGEGSRLTVL.

V is TRBV18 and J is TRBJ1-1; D gene ambiguous. The V end lost 2 bases, the J end lost 0 bases, and 13 bases lay between the germline ends. Germline CDR1 reads KGHSH; CDR2 reads LQKENI. This CDR3 region has 16 residues. The CDR3 loop reads CASSPFPGELNTEAFF. The DNA of the CDR3 is TGTGCCAGCTCACCATTCCCGGGAGAACTGAACACTGAAGCTTTCTTT. The variable domain in full, completed from reference TRBV18 and TRBJ1-1, reads NAGVMQNPRHLVRRRGQEARLRCSPMKGHSHVYWYRQLPEEGLKFMVYLQKENIIDESGMPKERFSAEFPKEGPSILRIQQVVRGDSAAYFCASSPFPGELNTEAFFGQGTRLTVV.

The chain links TRBV5-1 to TRBJ1-6; D might be TRBD1 (5 bases). The V gene's germline CDR1 is SGHRS and CDR2 YFSETQ. V was clipped by 2 bases and J by 7 bases, with 13 bases between them. CDR3 length equals 15 residues. The CDR3 DNA sequence: TGCGCCAGCAGCTTAGAGACAGCCTTGAATTCACCCCTCCACTTT. This encodes CASSLETALNSPLHF.

The V gene is TRBV6-5, the J gene TRBJ2-7; 7 bases are a match to TRBD1. Germline V lookup: CDR1 MNHEY, CDR2 SVGAGI. The CDR3 has 15 residues. V gave up 7 bases and J gave up 3 bases; unmatched junction bases: 12. The chain's CDR3 is CASTLNLGQHYEQYF. CDR3 nucleotide sequence: TGTGCCAGCACCTTAAACCTGGGACAGCACTACGAGCAGTACTTC.

This chain joins TRBV7-9 and TRBJ1-2, with no clear D. This CDR3 has 14 amino acids. V was pared by 3 bases and J by 8 bases, with 16 bases between. Germline CDR1 is SEHNR and CDR2 is FQNEAQ (reference sequence). The CDR3 protein is CASSFGARGEGYTF. CDR3 in DNA: TGTGCCAGCAGCTTCGGAGCCCGGGGAGAAGGCTACACCTTC.

Written as DNA, the CDR3 is TGCGCCAGCAGCCAAGAACAGGGGACAGGGGTCGGGAATGAGCAGTTCTTC. Amino acids: CASSQEQGTGVGNEQFF. The rearrangement joins TRBV4-1 to TRBJ2-1, with 10 bases fitting TRBD1. J was trimmed by 7 bases and V by 0 bases; bases with no gene match: 9. This CDR3 is built from 17 residues. Per germline, CDR1 MGHRA and CDR2 YSYEKL.

The gene calls are TRBV4-1 and TRBJ2-1; D possibly corresponds to TRBD1 (5 bases). CDR3 length: 16 amino acids. Per germline, CDR1 MGHRA and CDR2 YSYEKL. V lost 3 bases and J 4 bases, leaving 16 bases between the germline ends. CDR3 sequence (DNA): TGCGCCAGCAGCCACCAAGACAGACCGGATTACAATGAGCAGTTCTTC. Translated: CASSHQDRPDYNEQFF.

This sequence joins TRBV7-3 and TRBJ2-3; perhaps TRBD2 as D (5 bases). The CDR3 consists of 14 residues. The germline V gene encodes CDR1 SGHTA and CDR2 FQGTGA. With 1 base removed from V and 0 bases from J, the gap between germline ends came to 5 bases. CDR3 bases: TGTGCCAGCAGCTTAAGAGGGAGCACAGATACGCAGTATTTT. This gives the protein CASSLRGSTDTQYF.

J is TRBJ2-1 and V is TRBV7-6; the D gene is possibly TRBD2 (6 bases). The V end lost 4 bases, the J end lost 3 bases, and 16 bases lay between the germline ends. CDR3 length equals 16 residues. Germline CDR1 is SGHVS and CDR2 is FNYEAQ. CDR3 DNA sequence: TGTGCCAGCAGCTCGGGACCGGGAGCGGGCTACAATGAGCAGTTCTTC. It encodes CASSSGPGAGYNEQFF.